The next 21 T cell receptor beta chains were all read from a single sample in a study of chemoradiotherapy in HPV16-positive cancers. Assay: immunoSEQ multiplex PCR; the TCRdb copy retains only in-frame clones and omits some. Here the sample spans 25,000 to 40,000 clones, roughly 88% being singletons. The sequences come from blood, collected from a patient who underwent chemoradiotherapy. The receptors here all came from a human donor with HPV-associated anogenital cancer.

V and J are TRBV6-5 and TRBJ2-7; 9 nucleotides align to TRBD1. This CDR3 spans 16 amino acids. Germline V lookup: CDR1 MNHEY, CDR2 SVGAGI. The V gene end was trimmed by 0 bases and the J gene end by 0 bases; junction bases not matched to a gene: 3. The CDR3 here is CASSYSWDRVSYEQYF. The DNA of the CDR3 is TGTGCCAGCAGTTACTCCTGGGACAGGGTCTCCTACGAGCAGTACTTC.

The chain couples TRBV6-5 to TRBJ2-3; D is unclear. Per the germline V gene, CDR1 is MNHEY and CDR2 is SVGAGI. Trimming shortened V by 2 bases and J by 3 bases, and 9 bases separated the two germline ends. This CDR3 has 14 residues. CDR3 region: CASSYRSVTDTQYF. The CDR3 nucleotides read TGTGCCAGCAGTTACCGGTCGGTAACAGATACGCAGTATTTT.

This rearrangement joins TRBV6-5 to TRBJ1-1; D remains unclear. CDR1 is MNHEY, CDR2 SVGAGI, per germline. The CDR3 extends over 14 amino acids. V lost 2 bases, J lost 0 bases, and 7 bases lay in between. CDR3 sequence (DNA): TGTGCCAGCAGTTACGGCAGCCTGAACACTGAAGCTTTCTTT. The encoded protein is CASSYGSLNTEAFF.

The chain employs TRBV7-6 and TRBJ2-7; TRBD1 agrees at 8 bases. CDR1 and CDR2 from the germline V gene are SGHVS and FNYEAQ. V dropped 5 bases and J dropped 5; count of bases not matched to a gene: 8. CDR3 size: 14 residues. The CDR3 sequence: CASSQSGGFDEQYF. The CDR3 DNA reads as TGTGCCAGCAGCCAATCAGGGGGCTTTGACGAGCAGTACTTC.

The table lists this clone with a count of one. This chain connects TRBV10-3 to TRBJ1-2; weak D call: TRBD1 (6 bases). The germline gives CDR1 ENHRY, CDR2 SYGVKD. V dropped 3 bases and J dropped 8 bases, with 16 bases sitting between them. CDR3 length: 14 residues. The CDR3 loop reads CAISDSGHLGGYTF. The DNA of the CDR3 is TGTGCCATCAGTGACTCGGGACACCTCGGGGGCTACACCTTC.

The CDR3 nucleotides are TGTGCCAGCAAGGATGGGAGAGTAACAGATACGCAGTATTTT. Its translation is CASKDGRVTDTQYF. The chain has TRBV2 and TRBJ2-3, with D maybe TRBD2 (5 bases). CDR3 length: 14 residues. Germline CDR1 SNHLY, CDR2 FYNNEI. Trimming stripped 7 bases from V and 3 bases from J, with 14 bases between.

This sequence joins TRBV7-9 and TRBJ2-2; D perhaps matches TRBD1 (5 bases). Trimming shortened V by 5 bases and J by 3 bases, and 19 bases separated the two germline ends. From germline, CDR1 is SEHNR and CDR2 FQNEAQ (reference sequence). This CDR3 comprises 17 residues. CDR3 in DNA: TGTGCCAGCAGCGACATGGACACCAGAGAGGACACCGGGGAGCTGTTTTTT. This encodes CASSDMDTREDTGELFF.

This CDR3 reads CAISVGEKLFF. The CDR3 DNA is TGTGCCATCAGTGTCGGAGAAAAACTGTTTTTT. This chain joins TRBV10-3 and TRBJ1-4; D call uncertain. The CDR3 is 11 residues long. CDR1 and CDR2 from the germline V gene are ENHRY and SYGVKD. V lost 4 bases, J lost 8 bases, and 5 bases lay in between.

The V gene is TRBV6-4, the J gene TRBJ1-2; TRBD1 might be the D (5 bases). This CDR3 contains 13 residues. CDR1 is MRHNA and CDR2 is SNTAGT in the germline V gene. V was cut by 0 bases and J by 8 bases, with 10 bases left in between. The CDR3 nucleotides read TGTGCCAGCAGTGACTCTCGGGGGTTCGGCTACACCTTC. Encoded protein: CASSDSRGFGYTF.

V gene TRBV28 combines with J gene TRBJ1-1; the D is unclear. Trimming took off 2 bases at V and 4 bases at J, with 11 bases between the two ends. CDR1 and CDR2 from the germline V gene are MDHEN and SYDVKM. This CDR3 spans 14 amino acids. Here the CDR3 reads CASSLEGRSTEAFF. CDR3 nucleotides: TGTGCCAGCAGTTTAGAGGGTCGGAGCACTGAAGCTTTCTTT. The whole variable domain, filled in from reference TRBV28 and TRBJ1-1, reads DVKVTQSSRYLVKRTGEKVFLECVQDMDHENMFWYRQDPGLGLRLIYFSYDVKMKEKGDIPEGYSVSREKKERFSLILESASTNQTSMYLCASSLEGRSTEAFFGQGTRLTVV.

The CDR3 here is CASSERGRQYF. The CDR3 DNA reads as TGCGCCAGCAGTGAGAGGGGTCGGCAGTACTTC. This rearrangement joins TRBV10-1 to TRBJ2-7; the D gene is possibly TRBD1 (5 bases). Germline V lookup: CDR1 WNHNN, CDR2 SYGVQD (reference sequence). V dropped 2 bases and J dropped 9 bases, with 8 bases sitting between them. This CDR3 comprises 11 residues.

The chain carries TRBV10-1 and TRBJ2-5; TRBD2 matches at 7 bases. This CDR3 has 13 amino acids. Trimming took 0 bases from V and 5 from J; bases not matched to a gene: 0. Germline CDR1 and CDR2: WNHNN and SYGVQD (reference sequence). In nucleotides, the CDR3 is TGCGCCAGCAGTGAGTCCGGGAGGGAGACCCAGTACTTC. Protein sequence: CASSESGRETQYF.

This clone turned up a few times. This chain connects TRBV5-1 to TRBJ2-7; maybe TRBD2 (7 bases). The CDR3 is made up of 18 amino acids. CDR1 and CDR2 (germline): SGHRS, YFSETQ. The ends were cut back, 0 bases at V and 3 bases at J, with 22 bases in the middle. The CDR3 nucleotides are TGCGCCAGCAGCTTGGGCCCGGGGGGCCGAACGACCAGCTACGAGCAGTACTTC. Translated: CASSLGPGGRTTSYEQYF.

The V call is TRBV6-5, the J call TRBJ1-6, with D uncertain. Germline V gene sequence: CDR1 MNHEY, CDR2 SVGAGI. CDR3 size: 13 residues. V dropped 6 bases and J dropped 5 bases, with 8 bases sitting between them. The CDR3 DNA follows: TGTGCCAGCAGGCGGGTGGATAATTCACCCCTCCACTTT. It yields the protein CASRRVDNSPLHF.

V gene TRBV11-2 combines with J gene TRBJ1-2, with TRBD1 as a possible D gene (6 bases). The CDR3 has 15 amino acids. Per the germline V gene, CDR1 is SGHAT and CDR2 is FQNNGV. Trimming stripped 2 bases from V and 8 bases from J, with 18 bases between. CDR3 DNA sequence: TGTGCCAGCAGCTTAACCCCAGGGGTTTCCGAAGGCTACACCTTC. This encodes CASSLTPGVSEGYTF.

This clone was observed once. V is TRBV5-1 and J is TRBJ2-3; 7 bases match TRBD2. J was trimmed by 4 bases and V by 0 bases; bases with no gene match: 5. CDR1 and CDR2 from the germline V gene are SGHRS and YFSETQ. The CDR3 length is 15 residues. The CDR3 sequence: CASSLGGLDPDTQYF. CDR3 bases: TGCGCCAGCAGCTTGGGCGGACTAGACCCAGATACGCAGTATTTT.

CDR3 region: CASSQARYGYTF. CDR3 bases: TGCGCCAGCAGCCAAGCCCGCTATGGCTACACCTTC. The gene calls are TRBV4-1 and TRBJ1-2, with D hard to call. The germline V gene encodes CDR1 MGHRA and CDR2 YSYEKL. The V gene lost 1 base and the J gene lost 4 bases, with 4 bases spanning the gap. The CDR3 consists of 12 residues.

This chain links TRBV25-1 with TRBJ1-1, with 8 positions matching TRBD1. The germline gives CDR1 MGHDK, CDR2 SYGVNS. This CDR3 spans 15 amino acids. V lost 0 bases, J lost 4 bases, and 4 bases stayed unmatched. CDR3 residues: CASSEYGGTGTEAFF. In DNA, the CDR3 is TGTGCCAGCAGTGAATACGGAGGGACAGGCACTGAAGCTTTCTTT.

This clone was observed once. The chain employs TRBV19 and TRBJ1-2; maybe TRBD1 (5 bases). The V and J ends lost 0 bases and 3 bases respectively, with 11 bases between them. The germline CDR1 and CDR2 sequences are LNHDA and SQIVND (reference sequence). This CDR3 comprises 15 residues. The CDR3 DNA sequence: TGTGCCAGTAGTATAGAAGCCCAGGGACACTATGGCTACACCTTC. Residues: CASSIEAQGHYGYTF. Combining the CDR3 with reference TRBV19 and TRBJ1-2 gives the whole variable domain DGGITQSPKYLFRKEGQNVTLSCEQNLNHDAMYWYRQDPGQGLRLIYYSQIVNDFQKGDIAEGYSVSREKKESFPLTVTSAQKNPTAFYLCASSIEAQGHYGYTFGSGTRLTVV.

This clone was recorded a few times. The chain is built from TRBV5-1 and TRBJ2-2; maybe TRBD2 (5 bases). Trimming removed 4 bases at V and 4 bases at J, with 20 bases between. The CDR3 covers 17 residues. The germline V gene encodes CDR1 SGHRS and CDR2 YFSETQ. CDR3 in amino acids: CASSGSLRGKGTGELFF. The CDR3 DNA reads as TGCGCCAGCAGCGGATCGCTCCGGGGTAAAGGCACCGGGGAGCTGTTTTTT.

J is TRBJ1-1 and V is TRBV7-9; 10 positions agree with TRBD1. CDR1 is SEHNR and CDR2 is FQNEAQ in the germline V gene (reference sequence). The CDR3 loop spans 14 amino acids. V shed 1 base and J 6 bases; nucleotides not matched to a gene: 2. CDR3 nucleotides: TGTGCCAGCAGCTTAGGGGACAGGGGTTCTGAAGCTTTCTTT. It codes for CASSLGDRGSEAFF. Drawing the rest from reference TRBV7-9 and TRBJ1-1, the complete variable domain is DTGVSQNPRHKITKRGQNVTFRCDPISEHNRLYWYRQTLGQGPEFLTYFQNEAQLEKSRLLSDRFSAERPKGSFSTLEIQRTEQGDSAMYLCASSLGDRGSEAFFGQGTRLTVV.